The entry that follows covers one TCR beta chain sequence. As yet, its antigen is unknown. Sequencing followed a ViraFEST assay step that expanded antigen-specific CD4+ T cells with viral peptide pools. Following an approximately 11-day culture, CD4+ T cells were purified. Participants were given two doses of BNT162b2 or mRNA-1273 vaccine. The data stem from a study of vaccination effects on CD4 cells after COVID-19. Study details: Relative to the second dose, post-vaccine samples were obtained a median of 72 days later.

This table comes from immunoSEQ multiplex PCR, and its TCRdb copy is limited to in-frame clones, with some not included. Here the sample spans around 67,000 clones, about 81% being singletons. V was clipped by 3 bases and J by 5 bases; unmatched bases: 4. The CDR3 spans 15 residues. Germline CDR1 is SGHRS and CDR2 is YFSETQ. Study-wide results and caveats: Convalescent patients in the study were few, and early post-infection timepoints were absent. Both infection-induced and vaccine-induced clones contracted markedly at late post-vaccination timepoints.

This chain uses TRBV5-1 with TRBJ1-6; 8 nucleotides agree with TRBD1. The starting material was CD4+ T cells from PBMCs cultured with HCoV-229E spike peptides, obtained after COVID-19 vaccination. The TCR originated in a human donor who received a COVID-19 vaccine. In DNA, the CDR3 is TGCGCCAGCAGCTCCTGGACAGGGAATAATTCACCCCTCCACTTT. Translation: CASSSWTGNNSPLHF.